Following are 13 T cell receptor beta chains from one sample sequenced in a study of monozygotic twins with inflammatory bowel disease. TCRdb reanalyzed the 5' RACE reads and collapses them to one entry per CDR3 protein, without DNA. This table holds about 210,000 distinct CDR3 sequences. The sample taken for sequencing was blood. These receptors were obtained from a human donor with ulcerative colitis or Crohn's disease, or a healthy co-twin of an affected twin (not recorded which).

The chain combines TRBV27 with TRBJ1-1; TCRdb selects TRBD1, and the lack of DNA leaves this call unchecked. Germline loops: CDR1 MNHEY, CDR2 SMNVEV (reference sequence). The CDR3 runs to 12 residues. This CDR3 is CASSPQGVEAFF.

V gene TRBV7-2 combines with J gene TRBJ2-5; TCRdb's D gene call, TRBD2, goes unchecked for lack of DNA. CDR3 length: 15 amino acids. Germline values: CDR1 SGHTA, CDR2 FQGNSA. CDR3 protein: CASSSGLAGQETQYF.

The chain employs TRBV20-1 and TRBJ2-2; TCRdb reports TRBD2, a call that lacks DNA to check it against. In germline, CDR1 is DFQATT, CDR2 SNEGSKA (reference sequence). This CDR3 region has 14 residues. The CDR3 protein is CSARLAANTGELFF.

The CDR3 spells CASSLWAAPEEYNEQFF. V usage is TRBV28 and J usage is TRBJ2-1; TCRdb picks TRBD1, but there is no DNA to check that call. Germline values: CDR1 MDHEN, CDR2 SYDVKM. The CDR3 contains 17 residues.

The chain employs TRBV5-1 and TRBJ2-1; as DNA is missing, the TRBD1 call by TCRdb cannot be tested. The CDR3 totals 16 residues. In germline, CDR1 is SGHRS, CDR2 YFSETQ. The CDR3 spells CASSLTGTQPYNEQFF.

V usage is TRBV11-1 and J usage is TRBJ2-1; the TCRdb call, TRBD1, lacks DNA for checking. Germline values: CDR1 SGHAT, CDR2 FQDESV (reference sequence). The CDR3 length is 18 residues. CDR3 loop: CASSLRSPGPGDYNEQFF.

The CDR3 reads CSTSDRAFNEQFF. The chain uses TRBV24-1 and TRBJ2-1. The CDR3 loop spans 13 amino acids. Germline CDR1 KGHDR, CDR2 SFDVKD.

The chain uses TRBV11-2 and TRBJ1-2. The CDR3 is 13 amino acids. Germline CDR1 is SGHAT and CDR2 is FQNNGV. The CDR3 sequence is CASRGLSNYGYTF.

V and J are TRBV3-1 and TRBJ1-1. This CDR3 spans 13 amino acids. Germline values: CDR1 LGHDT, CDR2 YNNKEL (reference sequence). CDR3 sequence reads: CASSQGKSTEAFF.

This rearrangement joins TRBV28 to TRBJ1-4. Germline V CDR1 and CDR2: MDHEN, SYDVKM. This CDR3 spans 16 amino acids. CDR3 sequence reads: CASSFRRSATNEKLFF.

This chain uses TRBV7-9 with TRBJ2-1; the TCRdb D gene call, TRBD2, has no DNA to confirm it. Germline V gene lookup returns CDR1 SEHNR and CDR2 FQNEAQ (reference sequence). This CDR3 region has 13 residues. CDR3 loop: CASRWAGENEQFF.

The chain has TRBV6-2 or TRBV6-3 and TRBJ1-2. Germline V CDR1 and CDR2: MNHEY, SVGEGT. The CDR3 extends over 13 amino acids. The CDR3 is CASSLDVRKGYTF.

The CDR3 sequence is CASSSARAGGYNEQFF. This rearrangement joins TRBV12-3 or TRBV12-4 to TRBJ2-1; TCRdb selects TRBD2, and the lack of DNA leaves this call unchecked. CDR3 length: 16 amino acids.